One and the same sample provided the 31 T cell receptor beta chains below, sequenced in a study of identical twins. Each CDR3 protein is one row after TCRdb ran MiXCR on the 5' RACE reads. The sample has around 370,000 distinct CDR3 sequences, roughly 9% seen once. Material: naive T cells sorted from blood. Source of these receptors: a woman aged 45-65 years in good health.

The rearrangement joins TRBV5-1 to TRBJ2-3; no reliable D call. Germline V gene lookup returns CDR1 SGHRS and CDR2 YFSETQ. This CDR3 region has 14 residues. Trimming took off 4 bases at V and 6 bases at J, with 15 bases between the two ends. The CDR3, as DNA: TGCGCCAGCAGCCTAAGCTCTGGCCCCGATACGCAGTATTTT. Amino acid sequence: CASSLSSGPDTQYF.

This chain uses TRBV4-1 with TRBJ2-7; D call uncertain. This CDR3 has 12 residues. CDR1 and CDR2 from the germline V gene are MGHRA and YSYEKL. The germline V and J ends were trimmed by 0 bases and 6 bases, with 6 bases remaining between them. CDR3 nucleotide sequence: TGCGCCAGCAGCCAAGATGGCGGCGAGCAGTACTTC. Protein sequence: CASSQDGGEQYF.

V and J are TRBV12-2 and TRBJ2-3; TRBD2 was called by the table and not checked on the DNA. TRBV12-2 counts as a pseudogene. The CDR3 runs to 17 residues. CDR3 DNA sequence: TGTGCAAGTCGCCCGAGACCGGGACTAAGTGCTTCAGATACGCAGTATTTT. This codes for CASRPRPGLSASDTQYF.

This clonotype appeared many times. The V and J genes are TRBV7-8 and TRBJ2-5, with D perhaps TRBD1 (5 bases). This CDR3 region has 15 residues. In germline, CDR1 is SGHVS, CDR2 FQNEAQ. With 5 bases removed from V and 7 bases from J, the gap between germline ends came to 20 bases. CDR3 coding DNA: TGTGCCAGCAGCCACAAGAACCTAGGGGTAGGGACCCAGTACTTC. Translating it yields CASSHKNLGVGTQYF.

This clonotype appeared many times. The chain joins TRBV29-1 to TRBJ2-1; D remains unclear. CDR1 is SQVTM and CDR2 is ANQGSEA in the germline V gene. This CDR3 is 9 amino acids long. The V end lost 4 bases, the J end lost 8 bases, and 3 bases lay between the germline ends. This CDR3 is CSVGYEQFF. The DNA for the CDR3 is TGCAGCGTTGGTTATGAGCAGTTCTTC.

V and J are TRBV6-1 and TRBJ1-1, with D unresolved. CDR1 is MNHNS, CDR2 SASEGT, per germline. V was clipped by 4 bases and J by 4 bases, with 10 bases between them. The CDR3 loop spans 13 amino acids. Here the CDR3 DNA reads TGTGCCAGCAGTGGCACCTGGGGCACTGAAGCTTTCTTT. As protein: CASSGTWGTEAFF.

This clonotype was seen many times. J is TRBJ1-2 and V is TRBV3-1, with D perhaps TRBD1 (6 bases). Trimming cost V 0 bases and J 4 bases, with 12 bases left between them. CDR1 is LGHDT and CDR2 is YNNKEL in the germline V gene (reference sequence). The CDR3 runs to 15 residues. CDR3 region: CASSQDRGASYGYTF. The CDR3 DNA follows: TGTGCCAGCAGCCAAGACAGGGGCGCGTCCTATGGCTACACCTTC.

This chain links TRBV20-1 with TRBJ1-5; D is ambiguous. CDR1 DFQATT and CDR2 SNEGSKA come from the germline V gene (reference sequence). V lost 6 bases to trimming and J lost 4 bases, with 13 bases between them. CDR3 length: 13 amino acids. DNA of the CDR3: TGCAGTGCGTTGGAGGGAACAAATCAGCCCCAGCATTTT. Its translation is CSALEGTNQPQHF.

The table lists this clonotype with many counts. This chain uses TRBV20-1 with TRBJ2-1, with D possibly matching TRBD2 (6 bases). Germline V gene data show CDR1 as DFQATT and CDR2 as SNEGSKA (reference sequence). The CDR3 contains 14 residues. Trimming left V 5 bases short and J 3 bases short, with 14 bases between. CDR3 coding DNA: TGCAGTGCTCCTTCGGGGCGGGACTACAATGAGCAGTTCTTC. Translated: CSAPSGRDYNEQFF.

CDR3 in DNA: TGTGCCAGCAGCTTAGCCCCAGCGGGAGGAGCTGCAGATACGCAGTATTTT. Protein sequence: CASSLAPAGGAADTQYF. The V gene is TRBV11-1, the J gene TRBJ2-3, with 9 bases identical to TRBD2. The CDR3 contains 17 residues. V was clipped by 0 bases and J by 4 bases; unmatched bases: 8. In germline, CDR1 is SGHAT, CDR2 FQDESV (reference sequence). The variable domain in full, with the rest retrieved from reference TRBV11-1 and TRBJ2-3, is EAEVAQSPRYKITEKSQAVAFWCDPISGHATLYWYRQILGQGPELLVQFQDESVVDDSQLPKDRFSAERLKGVDSTLKIQPAELGDSAMYLCASSLAPAGGAADTQYFGPGTRLTVL.

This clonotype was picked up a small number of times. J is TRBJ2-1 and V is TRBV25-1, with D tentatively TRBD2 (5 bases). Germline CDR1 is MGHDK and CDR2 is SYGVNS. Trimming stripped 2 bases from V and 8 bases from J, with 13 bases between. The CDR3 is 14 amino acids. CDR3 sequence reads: CASSEHTGIDEQFF. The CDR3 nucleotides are TGTGCCAGCAGTGAACATACGGGGATCGATGAGCAGTTCTTC.

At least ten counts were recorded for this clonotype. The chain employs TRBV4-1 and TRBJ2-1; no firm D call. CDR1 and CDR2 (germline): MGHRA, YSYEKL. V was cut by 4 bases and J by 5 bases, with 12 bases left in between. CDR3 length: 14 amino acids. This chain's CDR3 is CASSRRNTNNEQFF. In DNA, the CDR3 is TGCGCCAGCAGCCGCCGGAATACTAACAATGAGCAGTTCTTC.

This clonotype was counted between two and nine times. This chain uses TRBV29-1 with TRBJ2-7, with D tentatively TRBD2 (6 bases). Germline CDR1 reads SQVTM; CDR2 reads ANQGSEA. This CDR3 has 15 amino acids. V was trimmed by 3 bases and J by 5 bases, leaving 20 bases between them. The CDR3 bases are TGCAGCGTTGAGGCCACGGGGAGCGGGTCTCACGAGCAGTACTTC. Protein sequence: CSVEATGSGSHEQYF.

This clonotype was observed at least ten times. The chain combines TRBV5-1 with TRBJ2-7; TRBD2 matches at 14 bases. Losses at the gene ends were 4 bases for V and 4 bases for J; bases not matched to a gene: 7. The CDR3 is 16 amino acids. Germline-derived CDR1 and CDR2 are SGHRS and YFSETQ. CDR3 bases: TGCGCCAGCAGCCCCGGACTAGCGGGAGGCAGGTACGAGCAGTACGTC. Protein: CASSPGLAGGRYEQYV.

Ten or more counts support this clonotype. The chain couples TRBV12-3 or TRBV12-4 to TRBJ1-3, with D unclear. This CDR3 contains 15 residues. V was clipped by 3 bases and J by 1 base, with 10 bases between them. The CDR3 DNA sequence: TGTGCCAGCAGTTTTGGGCCCGGGTCTGGAAACACCATATATTTT. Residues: CASSFGPGSGNTIYF.

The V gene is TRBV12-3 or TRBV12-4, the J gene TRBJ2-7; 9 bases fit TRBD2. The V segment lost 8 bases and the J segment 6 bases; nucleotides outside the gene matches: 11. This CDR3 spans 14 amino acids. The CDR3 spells CASVAGALFGEQYF. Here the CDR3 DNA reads TGTGCCAGCGTAGCGGGAGCGCTCTTTGGCGAGCAGTACTTC.

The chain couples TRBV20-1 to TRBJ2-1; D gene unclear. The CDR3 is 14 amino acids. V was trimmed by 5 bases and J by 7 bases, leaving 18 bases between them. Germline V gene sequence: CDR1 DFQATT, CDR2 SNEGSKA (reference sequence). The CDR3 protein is CSAWVWRLENEQFF. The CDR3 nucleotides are TGCAGTGCTTGGGTTTGGCGGCTAGAAAATGAGCAGTTCTTC.

The CDR3 region is CSARDIAGGWNEQFF. CDR3 DNA: TGCAGTGCTAGAGACATAGCGGGAGGATGGAATGAGCAGTTCTTC. The V gene is TRBV20-1, the J gene TRBJ2-1, with 10 bases identical to TRBD2. CDR3 length equals 15 residues. Trimming at V came to 0 bases and at J to 7 bases, leaving 6 bases not matched to a gene. The germline CDR1 and CDR2 sequences are DFQATT and SNEGSKA (reference sequence).

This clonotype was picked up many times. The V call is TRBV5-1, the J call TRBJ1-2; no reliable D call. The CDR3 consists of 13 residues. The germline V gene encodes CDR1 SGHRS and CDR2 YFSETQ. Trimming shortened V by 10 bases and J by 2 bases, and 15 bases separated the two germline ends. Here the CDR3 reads CASTSEGNYGYTF. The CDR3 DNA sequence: TGCGCCTCAACCTCCGAGGGAAACTATGGCTACACCTTC. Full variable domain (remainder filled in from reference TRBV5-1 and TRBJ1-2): KAGVTQTPRYLIKTRGQQVTLSCSPISGHRSVSWYQQTPGQGLQFLFEYFSETQRNKGNFPGRFSGRQFSNSRSEMNVSTLELGDSALYLCASTSEGNYGYTFGSGTRLTVV.

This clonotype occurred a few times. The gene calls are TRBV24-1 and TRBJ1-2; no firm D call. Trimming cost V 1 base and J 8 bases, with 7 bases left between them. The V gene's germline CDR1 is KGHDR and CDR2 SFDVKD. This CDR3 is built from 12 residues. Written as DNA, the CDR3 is TGTGCCACCAGTGATTTCTCAGGAGGCTACACCTTC. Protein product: CATSDFSGGYTF.

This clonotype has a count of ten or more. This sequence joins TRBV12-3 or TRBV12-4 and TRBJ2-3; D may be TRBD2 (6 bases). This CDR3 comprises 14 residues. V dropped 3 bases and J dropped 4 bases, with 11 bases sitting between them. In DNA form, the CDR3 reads TGTGCCAGCAGTTTCCGGGGGATTCCAGATACGCAGTATTTT. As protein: CASSFRGIPDTQYF.

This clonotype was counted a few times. The CDR3 reads CASSSRRDTQYF. In nucleotides, the CDR3 is TGTGCCAGCAGTTCCCGCAGAGATACGCAGTATTTT. The rearrangement joins TRBV6-2 or TRBV6-3 to TRBJ2-3; D remains unclear. The CDR3 runs to 12 residues. Per the germline V gene, CDR1 is MNHEY and CDR2 is SVGEGT. Trimming pared 4 bases from V and 5 bases from J, leaving 7 bases between.

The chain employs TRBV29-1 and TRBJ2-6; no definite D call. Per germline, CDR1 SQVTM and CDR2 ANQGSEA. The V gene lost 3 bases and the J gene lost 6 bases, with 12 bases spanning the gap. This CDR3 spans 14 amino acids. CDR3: CSVEGRPEANVLTF. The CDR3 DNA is TGCAGCGTTGAGGGAAGGCCCGAGGCCAACGTCCTGACTTTC.

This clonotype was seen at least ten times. The CDR3 loop reads CASSSYIIGTNTGELFF. The CDR3 bases are TGTGCCAGCAGCTCTTATATTATTGGGACAAACACCGGGGAGCTGTTTTTT. The V and J genes are TRBV7-8 and TRBJ2-2; tentative D call: TRBD1 (6 bases). The germline gives CDR1 SGHVS, CDR2 FQNEAQ. The CDR3 covers 17 residues. V was clipped by 4 bases and J by 2 bases, with 17 bases between them.

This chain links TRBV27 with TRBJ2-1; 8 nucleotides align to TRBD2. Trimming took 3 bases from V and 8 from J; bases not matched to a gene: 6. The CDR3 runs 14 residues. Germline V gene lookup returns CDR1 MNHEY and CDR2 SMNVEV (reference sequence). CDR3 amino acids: CASSFSTSAYEQFF. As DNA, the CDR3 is TGTGCCAGCAGTTTCTCGACTAGCGCATATGAGCAGTTCTTC.

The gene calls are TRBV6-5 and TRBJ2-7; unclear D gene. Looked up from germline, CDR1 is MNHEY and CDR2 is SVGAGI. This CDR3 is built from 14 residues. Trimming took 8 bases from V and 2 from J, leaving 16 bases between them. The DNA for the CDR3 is TGTGCCAGCTCGCGAACCCCCGGGCCCTACGAGCAGTACTTC. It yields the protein CASSRTPGPYEQYF.

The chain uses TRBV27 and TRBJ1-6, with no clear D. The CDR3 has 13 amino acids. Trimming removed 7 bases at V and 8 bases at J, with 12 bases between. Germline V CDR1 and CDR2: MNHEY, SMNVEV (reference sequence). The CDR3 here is CASTGGSDSPLHF. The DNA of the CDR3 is TGTGCCAGCACCGGAGGGTCAGATTCACCCCTCCACTTT.

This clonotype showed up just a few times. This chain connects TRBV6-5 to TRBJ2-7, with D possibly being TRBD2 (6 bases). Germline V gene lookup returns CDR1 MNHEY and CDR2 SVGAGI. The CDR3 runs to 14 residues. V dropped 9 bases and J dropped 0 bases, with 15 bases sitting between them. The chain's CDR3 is CASVGTPPSYEQYF. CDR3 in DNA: TGTGCCAGTGTCGGGACTCCTCCCTCCTACGAGCAGTACTTC.

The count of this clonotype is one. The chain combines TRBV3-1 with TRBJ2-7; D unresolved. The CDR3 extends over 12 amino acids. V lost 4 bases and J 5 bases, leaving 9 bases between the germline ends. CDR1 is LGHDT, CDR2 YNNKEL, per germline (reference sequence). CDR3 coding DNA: TGTGCCAGCAGCCTTACAGTCAACGAGCAGTACTTC. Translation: CASSLTVNEQYF.

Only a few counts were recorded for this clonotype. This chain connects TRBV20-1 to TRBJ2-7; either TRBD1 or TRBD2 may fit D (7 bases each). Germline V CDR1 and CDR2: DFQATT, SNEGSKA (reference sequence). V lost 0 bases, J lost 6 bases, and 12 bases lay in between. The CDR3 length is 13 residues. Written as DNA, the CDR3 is TGCAGTGCTAGAGATCCAGGGGGGGCCGAGCAGTACTTC. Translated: CSARDPGGAEQYF.

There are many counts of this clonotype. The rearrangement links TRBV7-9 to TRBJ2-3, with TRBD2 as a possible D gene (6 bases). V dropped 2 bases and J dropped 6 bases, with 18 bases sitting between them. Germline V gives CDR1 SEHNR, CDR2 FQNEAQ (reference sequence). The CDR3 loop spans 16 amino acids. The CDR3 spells CASSLRPSAVLDTQYF. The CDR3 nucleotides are TGTGCCAGCAGCTTAAGGCCTAGCGCCGTGCTGGATACGCAGTATTTT.